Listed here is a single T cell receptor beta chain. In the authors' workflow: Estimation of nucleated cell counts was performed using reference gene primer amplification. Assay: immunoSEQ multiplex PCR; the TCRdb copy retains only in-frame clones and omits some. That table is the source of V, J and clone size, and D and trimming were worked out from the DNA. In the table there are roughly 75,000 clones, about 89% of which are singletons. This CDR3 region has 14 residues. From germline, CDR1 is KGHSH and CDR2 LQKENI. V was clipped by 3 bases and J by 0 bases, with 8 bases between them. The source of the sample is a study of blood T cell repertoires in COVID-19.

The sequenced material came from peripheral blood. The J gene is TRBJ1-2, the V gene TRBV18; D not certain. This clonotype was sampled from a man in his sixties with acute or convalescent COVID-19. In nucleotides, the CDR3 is TGTGCCAGCTCACCCGTAGAATCTAACTATGGCTACACCTTC. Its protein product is CASSPVESNYGYTF.